The 17 T cell receptor beta chains reported below all come from one sample, sequenced in a study of cytomegalovirus exposure and HLA in healthy donors. Some clones are missing from TCRdb's copy, which holds only in-frame ones; the method was immunoSEQ multiplex PCR. The profile shows fewer than 200,000 clones, 85% of them singletons. Sample: PBMCs. The receptors were gathered from a young man in good health and CMV-seropositive.

The chain has TRBV6-6 and TRBJ2-2, with TRBD2 matching 8 bases. Germline CDR1 MNHNY, CDR2 SVGAGI (reference sequence). This CDR3 is built from 14 residues. V lost 7 bases and J lost 6; bases outside the gene matches: 7. The CDR3 coding sequence is TGTGCCAGCACCCCCGGGACTAGGCCCGGGGAGCTGTTTTTT. Translating it yields CASTPGTRPGELFF.

The chain joins TRBV28 to TRBJ2-7; TRBD1 aligns across 9 bases. After removal of 4 bases from V and 2 bases from J, the junction contained 3 bases not matched to a gene. The CDR3 runs 14 residues. Germline loops: CDR1 MDHEN, CDR2 SYDVKM. CDR3 in amino acids: CASSSGQGTYEQYF. CDR3 nucleotides: TGTGCCAGCAGTTCGGGACAGGGAACCTACGAGCAGTACTTC. The full variable domain, in which reference TRBV28 and TRBJ2-7 provide the parts outside the CDR3, is DVKVTQSSRYLVKRTGEKVFLECVQDMDHENMFWYRQDPGLGLRLIYFSYDVKMKEKGDIPEGYSVSREKKERFSLILESASTNQTSMYLCASSSGQGTYEQYFGPGTRLTVT.

This chain connects TRBV10-3 to TRBJ2-1; 12 bases align to TRBD1. V was clipped by 10 bases and J by 8 bases; unmatched bases: 15. This CDR3 region has 16 residues. From germline, CDR1 is ENHRY and CDR2 SYGVKD. The CDR3 loop is CATQGTGGSNLDEQFF. The CDR3 DNA follows: TGTGCCACTCAGGGGACAGGGGGCTCTAATTTGGATGAGCAGTTCTTC.

This rearrangement joins TRBV7-6 to TRBJ2-2, with D possibly TRBD2 on 6 matching bases. The CDR3 covers 14 residues. Germline loops: CDR1 SGHVS, CDR2 FNYEAQ. Trimming cost V 4 bases and J 5 bases, with 11 bases left between them. The CDR3 region has the DNA TGTGCCAGCAGCTCCGGGGCGGGGACCGGGGAGCTGTTTTTT. This gives the protein CASSSGAGTGELFF.

This sequence joins TRBV7-9 and TRBJ2-7; 10 bases map to TRBD2. Germline assignment: CDR1 SEHNR and CDR2 FQNEAQ (reference sequence). J lost 6 bases, V lost 1 base, and 6 bases had no gene match. The CDR3 has 15 amino acids. CDR3: CASSLGASGSGEQYF. In DNA, the CDR3 is TGTGCCAGCAGCTTAGGGGCTAGCGGGAGCGGCGAGCAGTACTTC.

This clone has just one count. V gene TRBV6-1 combines with J gene TRBJ1-1; D might be TRBD1 (6 bases). This CDR3 comprises 14 residues. Germline V CDR1 and CDR2: MNHNS, SASEGT. V lost 2 bases and J lost 5, with 12 bases in between. The CDR3 spells CASSEWGLITEAFF. CDR3 DNA sequence: TGTGCCAGCAGTGAATGGGGGCTTATTACTGAAGCTTTCTTT.

CDR3 loop: CASSSGGGTEAFF. CDR3 DNA sequence: TGCGCCAGCAGCTCTGGGGGAGGGACTGAAGCTTTCTTT. The rearrangement uses TRBV5-1 and TRBJ1-1; possibly TRBD1 for D (5 bases). CDR1 is SGHRS and CDR2 is YFSETQ in the germline V gene. Trimming shortened V by 3 bases and J by 5 bases, and 11 bases separated the two germline ends. The CDR3 is made up of 13 amino acids.

This chain links TRBV11-1 with TRBJ2-3; 10 bases are a match to TRBD2. CDR3 length: 15 residues. Germline V gene sequence: CDR1 SGHAT, CDR2 FQDESV (reference sequence). Trimming took 4 bases from V and 6 from J; bases not matched to a gene: 7. The CDR3 spells CASSSLAGGSDTQYF. Here the CDR3 DNA reads TGTGCCAGCAGCTCTTTAGCGGGAGGTTCGGATACGCAGTATTTT.

This chain links TRBV5-4 with TRBJ2-3; 12 bases agree with TRBD2. CDR3 length: 18 residues. V lost 0 bases, J lost 0 bases, and 5 bases stayed unmatched. The germline gives CDR1 SGHNT, CDR2 YYREEE (reference sequence). The chain's CDR3 is CASSLVLAGGPSTDTQYF. In DNA form, the CDR3 reads TGTGCCAGCAGCTTGGTCCTAGCGGGAGGGCCTAGCACAGATACGCAGTATTTT. Together with reference TRBV5-4 and TRBJ2-3, the CDR3 gives the full variable domain: ETGVTQSPTHLIKTRGQQVTLRCSSQSGHNTVSWYQQALGQGPQFIFQYYREEENGRGNFPPRFSGLQFPNYSSELNVNALELDDSALYLCASSLVLAGGPSTDTQYFGPGTRLTVL.

The CDR3 region has the DNA TGTGCCAGCAGTGAAGTATCGCGGCAGTACTTC. This sequence encodes CASSEVSRQYF. The chain links TRBV6-1 to TRBJ2-7; D gene uncertain. Germline V gene data show CDR1 as MNHNS and CDR2 as SASEGT. The CDR3 is 11 residues long. Trimming left V 1 base short and J 9 bases short, with 7 bases between.

This clone came up once. This chain joins TRBV28 and TRBJ1-2; D not certain. V lost 4 bases and J 2 bases, leaving 17 bases between the germline ends. This CDR3 is 16 amino acids long. CDR1 is MDHEN and CDR2 is SYDVKM in the germline V gene. The CDR3 here is CASSSHEPTMNYGYTF. The CDR3 bases are TGTGCCAGCAGTTCCCACGAACCCACAATGAACTATGGCTACACCTTC.

This chain links TRBV14 with TRBJ2-5; a weak D match, TRBD2 (5 bases). V was shortened by 4 bases and J by 2 bases, with 14 bases between the two germline ends. Germline V gives CDR1 SGHDN, CDR2 FVKESK. CDR3 length: 15 amino acids. For the CDR3, the DNA is TGTGCCAGCAGCCTCCCCTCTGAGGGACAAGAGACCCAGTACTTC. Its translation is CASSLPSEGQETQYF.

This chain connects TRBV15 to TRBJ1-5; D remains ambiguous. The CDR3 runs 16 residues. Trimming took off 8 bases at V and 6 bases at J, with 23 bases between the two ends. From germline, CDR1 is LNHNV and CDR2 YYDKDF (reference sequence). The CDR3 reads CATDPGQANIGQPQHF. The DNA of the CDR3 is TGTGCCACCGACCCGGGTCAAGCAAATATAGGTCAGCCCCAGCATTTT. Together with reference TRBV15 and TRBJ1-5, the CDR3 gives the full variable domain: DAMVIQNPRYQVTQFGKPVTLSCSQTLNHNVMYWYQQKSSQAPKLLFHYYDKDFNNEADTPDNFQSRRPNTSFCFLDIRSPGLGDTAMYLCATDPGQANIGQPQHFGDGTRLSIL.

The chain uses TRBV7-3 and TRBJ2-1; D is perhaps TRBD1 (5 bases). Per germline, CDR1 SGHTA and CDR2 FQGTGA. V lost 1 base to trimming and J lost 9 bases, with 7 bases between them. CDR3 size: 12 residues. The CDR3 spells CASSLNRGEQFF. Written as DNA, the CDR3 is TGTGCCAGCAGCTTAAATAGGGGTGAGCAGTTCTTC.

J is TRBJ2-2 and V is TRBV28, with 9 bases that match TRBD2. With V trimmed by 8 bases and J by 1 base, 5 bases remained unmatched. Germline loops: CDR1 MDHEN, CDR2 SYDVKM. The CDR3 loop spans 15 amino acids. The CDR3, as DNA: TGTGCCAGCCGAACGACTAGCGGGAACACCGGGGAGCTGTTTTTT. Its protein product is CASRTTSGNTGELFF. The full variable domain, its missing parts supplied by reference TRBV28 and TRBJ2-2, is DVKVTQSSRYLVKRTGEKVFLECVQDMDHENMFWYRQDPGLGLRLIYFSYDVKMKEKGDIPEGYSVSREKKERFSLILESASTNQTSMYLCASRTTSGNTGELFFGEGSRLTVL.

This rearrangement joins TRBV7-9 to TRBJ2-3; D gene ambiguous. Trimming shortened V by 6 bases and J by 4 bases, and 8 bases separated the two germline ends. Per germline, CDR1 SEHNR and CDR2 FQNEAQ (reference sequence). This CDR3 is 12 amino acids long. The chain's CDR3 is CASSSSADTQYF. CDR3 in DNA: TGTGCCAGCAGTTCCAGTGCAGATACGCAGTATTTT.

V usage is TRBV28 and J usage is TRBJ1-2, with a weak D call TRBD1 (6 bases). Germline assignment: CDR1 MDHEN and CDR2 SYDVKM. The CDR3 covers 12 residues. Trimming shortened V by 7 bases and J by 8 bases, and 14 bases separated the two germline ends. The CDR3 region is CASTSGHEGYTF. The CDR3 bases are TGTGCCAGCACCTCGGGACACGAGGGCTACACCTTC.